Listed below are T cell receptor beta chains from one sample, sequenced in a study of cytomegalovirus exposure and HLA in healthy donors. Produced via immunoSEQ multiplex PCR; TCRdb's table is partial and in-frame only. Altogether 200,000 to 250,000 clones are present, 80% to 95% being singletons, with the ten largest covering 0.8% to 1.2%. Sequencing was performed on PBMCs. These receptors all stem from a woman between 18 and 30 years old in good health and CMV-seronegative. CDR3s leave out the opening cysteine and the closing phenylalanine or tryptophan. The order of the fields is CDR3 length, V gene, CDR3 protein.

CDR3 length: 12
V gene: TRBV2
CDR3 protein: ASSEDRGDYGYT

CDR3 length: 13
V gene: TRBV4-2
CDR3 protein: ASSQELADTYEQY

CDR3 length: 9
V gene: TRBV28
CDR3 protein: ASGEQYGYT

CDR3 length: 14
V gene: TRBV19
CDR3 protein: ASSLFLQVLSGGYT

CDR3 length: 12
V gene: TRBV28
CDR3 protein: ASSHRGRNQPQH

CDR3 length: 12
V gene: TRBV18
CDR3 protein: ASSIQGDEGEQY

CDR3 length: 9
V gene: TRBV11-2
CDR3 protein: ASRRNWEQY

CDR3 length: 13
V gene: TRBV27
CDR3 protein: ASSRLAGASNEQF

CDR3 length: 12
V gene: TRBV6-5
CDR3 protein: ASSYGAWGAEAF

CDR3 length: 11
V gene: TRBV4-2
CDR3 protein: ASSLETFQPQH

CDR3 length: 14
V gene: TRBV7-3
CDR3 protein: ASSLGQGGPYNEQF

CDR3 length: 11
V gene: TRBV29-1
CDR3 protein: SVSPFGAYEQY

CDR3 length: 13
V gene: TRBV4-2
CDR3 protein: ASSQDGSVDEKLF

CDR3 length: 12
V gene: TRBV19
CDR3 protein: ATNTGKRTDTQY

CDR3 length: 13
V gene: TRBV5-1
CDR3 protein: ASKTAGGAYNEQF

CDR3 length: 11
V gene: TRBV29-1
CDR3 protein: SVVPSSYNEQF

CDR3 length: 13
V gene: TRBV28
CDR3 protein: ASARGDRVNQPQH

CDR3 length: 14
V gene: TRBV29-1
CDR3 protein: SVSDRGLRKDQPQH

CDR3 length: 15
V gene: TRBV29-1
CDR3 protein: SVLPGQGEGMNTEAF

CDR3 length: 13
V gene: TRBV7-6
CDR3 protein: ASSVTGGNTGELF

CDR3 length: 14
V gene: TRBV5-4
CDR3 protein: ASSPSTGRSYNEQF

CDR3 length: 12
V gene: TRBV7-6
CDR3 protein: ASCGPDPCYEQF

CDR3 length: 13
V gene: TRBV27
CDR3 protein: ASSFYSGRTGELF

CDR3 length: 13
V gene: TRBV1
CDR3 protein: TSSLPRQGNYGYT

CDR3 length: 13
V gene: TRBV7-9
CDR3 protein: ASSLALSGRSEQF

CDR3 length: 15
V gene: TRBV28
CDR3 protein: ASSWITTGGSNQPQH

CDR3 length: 11
V gene: TRBV25-1
CDR3 protein: ASSGGFMDGYT

CDR3 length: 14
V gene: TRBV10-1
CDR3 protein: ASSEKGAPRDGELF

CDR3 length: 12
V gene: TRBV6-1
CDR3 protein: ASSVTGVGKKLF

CDR3 length: 11
V gene: TRBV19
CDR3 protein: ASVPWPGEGYT

CDR3 length: 14
V gene: TRBV27
CDR3 protein: ASSGMTSGNTGELF

CDR3 length: 15
V gene: TRBV6-4
CDR3 protein: ASSDSTSGPSTDTQY

CDR3 length: 11
V gene: TRBV6-5
CDR3 protein: ASSYASTGPQH

CDR3 length: 13
V gene: TRBV10-2
CDR3 protein: ASSESGTADQPQH

CDR3 length: 15
V gene: TRBV18
CDR3 protein: ASSPPMSAGFSYEQY

CDR3 length: 16
V gene: TRBV7-6
CDR3 protein: ASSPAWDRGNPTYGYT

CDR3 length: 9
V gene: TRBV7-9
CDR3 protein: ASRAGYEQY

CDR3 length: 10
V gene: TRBV19
CDR3 protein: ASRMGGAGYT

CDR3 length: 12
V gene: TRBV6-5
CDR3 protein: ASRREGDTGELF

CDR3 length: 11
V gene: TRBV5-6
CDR3 protein: ASSPLGGVEQY

CDR3 length: 15
V gene: TRBV28
CDR3 protein: ASSPSLAGGDTYEQY

CDR3 length: 13
V gene: TRBV5-1
CDR3 protein: ASSVSSGRRNEQY

CDR3 length: 13
V gene: TRBV19
CDR3 protein: ASSIDRGQGNGYT

CDR3 length: 13
V gene: TRBV5-4
CDR3 protein: ASSLGGQGGDTQY

CDR3 length: 11
V gene: TRBV28
CDR3 protein: ASSLSRETPLH

CDR3 length: 14
V gene: TRBV7-2
CDR3 protein: ASSSPTGVLRRGYT

CDR3 length: 14
V gene: TRBV25-1
CDR3 protein: ASSELVREGTDTQY

CDR3 length: 13
V gene: TRBV28
CDR3 protein: ASSLNVGLSYEQY

CDR3 length: 9
V gene: TRBV30
CDR3 protein: ASTGGGGYT

CDR3 length: 12
V gene: TRBV2
CDR3 protein: ASSVSLQRNEQF

CDR3 length: 13
V gene: TRBV11-2
CDR3 protein: ASSPGTGDTGELF

CDR3 length: 13
V gene: TRBV27
CDR3 protein: ASSWYRDRNEKLF

CDR3 length: 13
V gene: TRBV11-2
CDR3 protein: ASSAGLAGDNEQF

CDR3 length: 12
V gene: TRBV7-3
CDR3 protein: ASSLTGRFYEQY